One sample yielded the 13 T cell receptor beta chains listed below, sequenced in a study of T cells of healthy individuals. TCRdb recomputed calls from the 5' RACE reads with MiXCR, one row per CDR3 protein. The table records 65,000 to 95,000 distinct CDR3 sequences, roughly 5.1% of them present only once. The receptors were sampled from a female donor in good health.

This clonotype was found many times. V and J are TRBV24-1 and TRBJ1-2; the D is unclear. V lost 0 bases and J 4 bases, leaving 8 bases between the germline ends. This CDR3 comprises 14 residues. CDR1 and CDR2 from the germline V gene are KGHDR and SFDVKD. The DNA of the CDR3 is TGTGCCACCAGTGATTTGCGTCAGAGCTATGGCTACACCTTC. Translated: CATSDLRQSYGYTF.

This clonotype was recorded many times. The chain has TRBV3-1 and TRBJ1-5; unclear D gene. This CDR3 has 15 residues. The ends were cut back, 1 base at V and 2 bases at J, with 9 bases in the middle. From germline, CDR1 is LGHDT and CDR2 YNNKEL (reference sequence). The CDR3 DNA follows: TGTGCCAGCAGCCAAGGAGTGGGAGGCAATCAGCCCCAGCATTTT. Its translation: CASSQGVGGNQPQHF.

The sample holds many counts of this clonotype. The V gene is TRBV29-1, the J gene TRBJ1-2; the D gene is possibly TRBD1 (5 bases). CDR1 is SQVTM and CDR2 is ANQGSEA in the germline V gene. The CDR3 extends over 13 amino acids. Between the trimmed V and J ends, which lost 6 bases and 4 bases, there was a span of 15 bases. CDR3 bases: TGCAGCGTCCTAAGGGACGGACCCTATGGCTACACCTTC. Encoded protein: CSVLRDGPYGYTF.

This clonotype was observed at least ten times. The chain carries TRBV24-1 and TRBJ2-1; tentative D call: TRBD1 (7 bases). The germline V gene has CDR1 KGHDR and CDR2 SFDVKD. Between the trimmed V and J ends, which lost 3 bases and 2 bases, there was a span of 13 bases. CDR3 length equals 16 residues. The CDR3 region has the DNA TGTGCCACCAGTGATCAGGAGGGGGCTACCTACAATGAGCAGTTCTTC. Protein product: CATSDQEGATYNEQFF.

V is TRBV11-2 and J is TRBJ2-5; no clear D. In germline, CDR1 is SGHAT, CDR2 FQNNGV. Trimming removed 3 bases from V and 1 base from J, with 9 bases in between. The CDR3 runs to 14 residues. The CDR3 DNA follows: TGTGCCAGCAGCTTCTACAGAGGCCAAGAGACCCAGTACTTC. Encoded protein: CASSFYRGQETQYF. Combining the CDR3 with reference TRBV11-2 and TRBJ2-5 gives the whole variable domain EAGVAQSPRYKIIEKRQSVAFWCNPISGHATLYWYQQILGQGPKLLIQFQNNGVVDDSQLPKDRFSAERLKGVDSTLKIQPAKLEDSAVYLCASSFYRGQETQYFGPGTRLLVL.

This clonotype was seen only a few times. The chain uses TRBV6-5 and TRBJ1-1, with a weak D call TRBD1 (5 bases). The length of the CDR3 is 15 residues. Trimming shortened V by 3 bases and J by 0 bases, and 11 bases separated the two germline ends. Germline V CDR1 and CDR2: MNHEY, SVGAGI. CDR3 coding DNA: TGTGCCAGCAGTTATGGGGGACCAATGAACACTGAAGCTTTCTTT. As protein: CASSYGGPMNTEAFF.

This clonotype was counted ten times or more. This chain uses TRBV6-2 or TRBV6-3 with TRBJ2-1, with 11 bases matching TRBD2. V shed 6 bases, J shed 6 bases, and the junction held 13 bases outside the gene matches. CDR1 and CDR2 (germline): MNHEY, SVGEGT. This CDR3 is 17 amino acids long. CDR3 region: CASSGTSSGRFTNEQFF. The DNA for the CDR3 is TGTGCCAGCAGCGGGACCTCTAGCGGGAGGTTTACCAATGAGCAGTTCTTC.

As concerns this clonotype: Germline and junction disagree at one end, which may indicate a read error. The V and J genes are TRBV7-2 and TRBJ2-1; 14 positions match TRBD2. The length of the CDR3 is 14 residues. Germline V gives CDR1 SGHTA, CDR2 FQGNSA. The CDR3 loop reads CASSSGLAGALNVF. In nucleotides, the CDR3 is TGTGCCAGCAGCTCGGGACTAGCGGGAGCCCTCAATGTCTTC.

This CDR3 is CASSRDNYSNQPQHF. The CDR3 nucleotides read TGTGCCAGCAGTCGGGACAATTATAGCAATCAGCCCCAGCATTTT. This chain connects TRBV6-1 to TRBJ1-5, with a tentative D call TRBD1 (6 bases). Germline CDR1 and CDR2: MNHNS and SASEGT. Between the trimmed V and J ends, which lost 5 bases and 0 bases, there was a span of 11 bases. This CDR3 is 15 amino acids long.

This clonotype was observed a few times. The chain has TRBV28 and TRBJ1-2; 7 nucleotides agree with TRBD1. Losses at the gene ends were 6 bases for V and 3 bases for J; bases not matched to a gene: 7. Germline V gene data show CDR1 as MDHEN and CDR2 as SYDVKM. The CDR3 has 14 amino acids. The CDR3 here is CASRSPGTDYGYTF. As DNA, the CDR3 is TGTGCCAGCAGGTCCCCCGGGACAGACTATGGCTACACCTTC.

This clonotype was seen repeatedly, ten times or more. V is TRBV6-1 and J is TRBJ1-1, with no clear D. This CDR3 is built from 14 residues. V lost 4 bases, J lost 1 base, and 10 bases lay in between. Germline V lookup: CDR1 MNHNS, CDR2 SASEGT. CDR3 bases: TGTGCCAGCAGTGGGTGGGAAACGAACACTGAAGCTTTCTTT. Translated: CASSGWETNTEAFF.

V and J are TRBV20-1 and TRBJ1-1; D unresolved. Between the trimmed V and J ends, which lost 3 bases and 7 bases, there was a span of 15 bases. The CDR3 has 13 residues. Per germline, CDR1 DFQATT and CDR2 SNEGSKA (reference sequence). CDR3 in amino acids: CSARGFEMGEAFF. CDR3 bases: TGCAGTGCTAGGGGCTTCGAGATGGGTGAAGCTTTCTTT.

The table lists this clonotype with a few counts. The rearrangement uses TRBV13 and TRBJ1-5; D is ambiguous. CDR3 length: 15 residues. Germline CDR1 PRHDT, CDR2 FYEKMQ (reference sequence). V lost 0 bases to trimming and J lost 7 bases, with 13 bases between them. The CDR3 DNA reads TGTGCCAGCAGCTTAGGAAACACGCCTGGGCAGCCCCAGCATTTT. Amino acids: CASSLGNTPGQPQHF.